This TCR beta chain was sequenced in a study of PD-L1 blockade in urothelial cancer. Germline CDR1 SGHDT, CDR2 YYEEEE. V lost 4 bases to trimming and J lost 0 bases; unmatched junction nucleotides: 15. The CDR3 is 18 residues long. Sequencing was performed with immunoSEQ multiplex PCR; in TCRdb, only in-frame clones are kept and a portion is missing. The data contain under 130,000 clones, 70% to 90% of them seen just once; the ten biggest clones take up 2% to 3%. Source: PBMCs, taken around atezolizumab (anti-PD-L1) treatment. The chain recombines TRBV5-6 with TRBJ1-2; TRBD1 matches at 7 bases. The source is a man over 45 with urothelial cancer. CDR3 in DNA: TGTGCCAGCAGCACCCGGCGTATAAACAGGGGACCTAACTATGGCTACACCTTC. It is translated as CASSTRRINRGPNYGYTF. The whole variable domain, filled in from reference TRBV5-6 and TRBJ1-2, reads DAGVTQSPTHLIKTRGQQVTLRCSPKSGHDTVSWYQQALGQGPQFIFQYYEEEERQRGNFPDRFSGHQFPNYSSELNVNALLLGDSALYLCASSTRRINRGPNYGYTFGSGTRLTVV.